What follows are 27 T cell receptor beta chains derived from one specimen sequenced in a study of radiation and T cells in renal cell carcinoma. Using immunoSEQ multiplex PCR, the repertoire was profiled, and TCRdb retains in-frame clones only, with some absent. The sample lists about 16,000 clones, 58% occurring once. Treatment denoted: treatment-naive control, cytoreductive nephrectomy. This specimen consisted of tumor tissue, obtained from a patient whose treatment was nephrectomy without radiotherapy. These receptors were collected from a man aged 40-49 years with renal cell carcinoma.

This chain links TRBV14 with TRBJ1-1; 7 nucleotides line up with TRBD1. V was clipped by 4 bases and J by 0 bases; unmatched bases: 5. CDR1 is SGHDN and CDR2 is FVKESK in the germline V gene. The CDR3 totals 15 residues. The CDR3 is CASSPRQGVNTEAFF. DNA for the CDR3: TGTGCCAGCAGCCCCCGACAGGGCGTGAACACTGAAGCTTTCTTT.

CDR3 protein: CASSLTGPNYGYTF. In DNA, the CDR3 is TGTGCCAGCAGCTTGACAGGGCCTAACTATGGCTACACCTTC. The chain joins TRBV7-9 to TRBJ1-2, with TRBD1 identical over 7 bases. This CDR3 is built from 14 residues. The germline CDR1 and CDR2 sequences are SEHNR and FQNEAQ (reference sequence). V trimming: 3 bases; J trimming: 0 bases; junction bases outside the gene matches: 1.

The rearrangement links TRBV4-3 to TRBJ1-2; D unresolved. V lost 2 bases to trimming and J lost 2 bases, with 9 bases between them. This CDR3 is 14 amino acids long. Germline lookup yields CDR1 LGHNA and CDR2 YSLEER. CDR3 sequence (DNA): TGCGCCAGCAGCCAAAGTTGGACCAACTATGGCTACACCTTC. The encoded protein is CASSQSWTNYGYTF.

The table lists this clone with a few counts. The chain joins TRBV19 to TRBJ1-1; 8 nucleotides agree with TRBD1. Germline V CDR1 and CDR2: LNHDA, SQIVND (reference sequence). The junction had 8 bases not matched to a gene; V was cut back by 7 bases and J by 4 bases. The CDR3 consists of 14 residues. CDR3 residues: CASTPGGWTTEAFF. The CDR3 DNA reads as TGTGCCAGTACCCCAGGGGGCTGGACCACTGAAGCTTTCTTT. The full variable domain, rest sourced from reference TRBV19 and TRBJ1-1, is DGGITQSPKYLFRKEGQNVTLSCEQNLNHDAMYWYRQDPGQGLRLIYYSQIVNDFQKGDIAEGYSVSREKKESFPLTVTSAQKNPTAFYLCASTPGGWTTEAFFGQGTRLTVV.

The chain recombines TRBV19 with TRBJ1-1, with D unclear. The CDR3 covers 13 residues. The V gene's germline CDR1 is LNHDA and CDR2 SQIVND (reference sequence). Deletions cut 0 bases from V and 10 bases from J, with 12 bases between. CDR3 in amino acids: CASSIDRSEGAFF. For the CDR3, the DNA is TGTGCCAGTAGTATAGACAGGTCAGAGGGAGCTTTCTTT. The full variable domain, with the rest looked up from reference TRBV19 and TRBJ1-1, is DGGITQSPKYLFRKEGQNVTLSCEQNLNHDAMYWYRQDPGQGLRLIYYSQIVNDFQKGDIAEGYSVSREKKESFPLTVTSAQKNPTAFYLCASSIDRSEGAFFGQGTRLTVV.

V and J are TRBV5-1 and TRBJ1-4; TRBD1 aligns across 7 bases. V dropped 4 bases and J dropped 0; count of bases not matched to a gene: 3. Germline-derived CDR1 and CDR2 are SGHRS and YFSETQ. This CDR3 comprises 15 residues. This CDR3 is CASSAGTATNEKLFF. CDR3 DNA: TGCGCCAGCAGCGCAGGGACAGCAACTAATGAAAAACTGTTTTTT.

The sample holds a few counts of this clone. The CDR3 region is CASSSKPPHGEDGYTF. The CDR3 coding sequence is TGTGCCAGTAGTTCTAAGCCTCCTCACGGTGAGGATGGCTACACCTTC. The genes are TRBV19 and TRBJ1-2; D not resolved. Germline V lookup: CDR1 LNHDA, CDR2 SQIVND (reference sequence). The CDR3 spans 16 residues. Trimming took off 5 bases at V and 6 bases at J, with 22 bases between the two ends.

This chain links TRBV14 with TRBJ2-3; D perhaps matches TRBD2 (5 bases). The V gene's germline CDR1 is SGHDN and CDR2 FVKESK. The CDR3 spans 15 residues. V was pared by 2 bases and J by 12 bases, with 21 bases between. The CDR3 here is CASSQLGRTGSPQYF. CDR3 nucleotide sequence: TGTGCCAGCAGCCAATTGGGCAGGACTGGGAGTCCCCAGTATTTT.

This clone was seen a few times. The chain combines TRBV19 with TRBJ1-2; no definite D call. V lost 8 bases, J lost 13 bases, and 11 bases lay in between. Germline-derived CDR1 and CDR2 are LNHDA and SQIVND (reference sequence). The CDR3 has 9 residues. CDR3 DNA sequence: TGTGCCAGTGGAGGCCGACCCACCTTC. Translated: CASGGRPTF. Variable domain in full (rest from reference TRBV19 and TRBJ1-2): DGGITQSPKYLFRKEGQNVTLSCEQNLNHDAMYWYRQDPGQGLRLIYYSQIVNDFQKGDIAEGYSVSREKKESFPLTVTSAQKNPTAFYLCASGGRPTFGSGTRLTVV.

V is TRBV4-2 and J is TRBJ1-1; D is possibly TRBD1 (5 bases). The CDR3 has 16 amino acids. Deletions cut 1 base from V and 3 bases from J, with 15 bases between. Germline CDR1 LGHNA, CDR2 YNFKEQ. For the CDR3, the DNA is TGTGCCAGCAGCCAAGGGTACCTACGAGGGGACACTGAAGCTTTCTTT. Amino acids: CASSQGYLRGDTEAFF.

This rearrangement joins TRBV19 to TRBJ2-3; TRBD1 might be the D (5 bases). The CDR3 sequence is 15 residues long. The V end was cut by 3 bases, the J end by 1 base, with 11 bases between. The germline V gene encodes CDR1 LNHDA and CDR2 SQIVND (reference sequence). CDR3 in DNA: TGTGCCAGTAGTATGTTTCAGGGCCGCACAGATACGCAGTATTTT. Protein: CASSMFQGRTDTQYF. The whole variable domain, remainder taken from reference TRBV19 and TRBJ2-3, is DGGITQSPKYLFRKEGQNVTLSCEQNLNHDAMYWYRQDPGQGLRLIYYSQIVNDFQKGDIAEGYSVSREKKESFPLTVTSAQKNPTAFYLCASSMFQGRTDTQYFGPGTRLTVL.

This clone was picked up a small number of times. V gene TRBV14 combines with J gene TRBJ2-2; D is unclear. With 5 bases removed from V and 8 bases from J, the gap between germline ends came to 9 bases. The V gene's germline CDR1 is SGHDN and CDR2 FVKESK. This CDR3 spans 12 amino acids. CDR3 amino acids: CASSFFPGELFF. Written as DNA, the CDR3 is TGTGCCAGCAGCTTTTTTCCTGGGGAGCTGTTTTTT.

This clone was found a few times. The rearrangement uses TRBV6-6 and TRBJ2-5; possibly TRBD1 for D (6 bases). Germline CDR1 reads MNHNY; CDR2 reads SVGAGI (reference sequence). This CDR3 comprises 13 residues. Trimming stripped 6 bases from V and 4 bases from J, with 12 bases between. CDR3 sequence (DNA): TGTGCCAGCAGGACAGGTAGTTTAGAGACCCAGTACTTC. This encodes CASRTGSLETQYF.

This clone is a singleton in its sample. In DNA form, the CDR3 reads TGTGCCAGCAGTGTCGGGACTAGTACTGATACGCAGTATTTT. It codes for CASSVGTSTDTQYF. The rearrangement uses TRBV6-4 and TRBJ2-3; 8 nucleotides match TRBD2. Germline V lookup: CDR1 MRHNA, CDR2 SNTAGT. This CDR3 has 14 residues. Unmatched junction bases numbered 6, after V lost 4 bases and J lost 6 bases.

The rearrangement links TRBV14 to TRBJ1-2, with TRBD1 matching 8 bases. V was pared by 4 bases and J by 7 bases, with 5 bases of the junction left unmatched. Per the germline V gene, CDR1 is SGHDN and CDR2 is FVKESK. This CDR3 contains 13 residues. CDR3 amino acids: CASSLDRASGYTF. The CDR3 DNA reads TGTGCCAGCAGCCTGGACAGGGCGTCTGGCTACACCTTC.

V usage is TRBV19 and J usage is TRBJ2-2, with D perhaps being TRBD1 or TRBD2 (5 bases each). Per the germline V gene, CDR1 is LNHDA and CDR2 is SQIVND (reference sequence). V was trimmed by 6 bases and J by 0 bases, leaving 14 bases between them. The CDR3 runs to 16 residues. CDR3 sequence: CASSLRGATNTGELFF. CDR3 coding DNA: TGTGCCAGTAGCCTGAGGGGAGCAACGAACACCGGGGAGCTGTTTTTT.

In DNA form, the CDR3 reads TGCGCCAGCAGTCAAAGGATCAAGACTTCCTACGAGCAGTACTTC. It specifies CASSQRIKTSYEQYF. The chain uses TRBV23-1 and TRBJ2-7, with D hard to call. TRBV23-1 is identified as an open reading frame with a role that is uncertain. Trimming took off 2 bases at V and 1 base at J, with 12 bases between the two ends. The CDR3 extends over 15 amino acids.

As DNA, the CDR3 is TGTGCCAGCAGTTGGACAGATAACTATGGCTACACCTTC. It codes for CASSWTDNYGYTF. This chain links TRBV6-5 with TRBJ1-2; maybe TRBD1 (6 bases). The CDR3 totals 13 residues. V was cut by 4 bases and J by 1 base, with 7 bases left in between. Germline V gene sequence: CDR1 MNHEY, CDR2 SVGAGI.

The chain combines TRBV2 with TRBJ2-2; D is unclear. The CDR3 covers 12 residues. Trimming removed 6 bases at V and 8 bases at J, with 10 bases between. Germline V gene sequence: CDR1 SNHLY, CDR2 FYNNEI. CDR3 amino acids: CASSPFGGELFF. The CDR3 coding sequence is TGTGCCAGCAGCCCCTTTGGGGGGGAGCTGTTTTTT.

The chain's CDR3 is CASRDNQMNTEAFF. CDR3 nucleotides: TGTGCCAGTAGGGACAATCAAATGAACACTGAAGCTTTCTTT. J is TRBJ1-1 and V is TRBV19, with a weak D call TRBD1 (5 bases). There are 14 residues in the CDR3. V lost 6 bases and J lost 0, with 11 bases in between. Germline V gene sequence: CDR1 LNHDA, CDR2 SQIVND (reference sequence).

By its share, this clone is medium-sized. This chain connects TRBV7-2 to TRBJ2-7; 11 bases are a match to TRBD2. V shed 1 base, J shed 0 bases, and the junction held 8 bases outside the gene matches. Germline CDR1 SGHTA, CDR2 FQGNSA. The CDR3 spans 18 residues. Written as DNA, the CDR3 is TGTGCCAGCAGCTTAGTCTGGTCTAGCGGGGGGAGCTCCTACGAGCAGTACTTC. Protein sequence: CASSLVWSSGGSSYEQYF.

This chain connects TRBV7-8 to TRBJ2-1; 9 bases map to TRBD2. Germline lookup yields CDR1 SGHVS and CDR2 FQNEAQ. V trimming: 0 bases; J trimming: 4 bases; junction bases outside the gene matches: 7. The CDR3 contains 17 residues. The CDR3 region has the DNA TGTGCCAGCAGCTTAGCTGGCCTAGCGGGGATGTACAATGAGCAGTTCTTC. Its protein product is CASSLAGLAGMYNEQFF.

The gene calls are TRBV5-1 and TRBJ2-3; D is perhaps TRBD1 or TRBD2 (6 bases each). Per the germline V gene, CDR1 is SGHRS and CDR2 is YFSETQ. Trimming left V 3 bases short and J 0 bases short, with 17 bases between. This CDR3 has 17 residues. Here the CDR3 DNA reads TGCGCCAGCAGCTCATCTTACAGGGACTCTAGCACAGATACGCAGTATTTT. Its protein product is CASSSSYRDSSTDTQYF. The complete variable domain, with remaining parts taken from reference TRBV5-1 and TRBJ2-3, reads KAGVTQTPRYLIKTRGQQVTLSCSPISGHRSVSWYQQTPGQGLQFLFEYFSETQRNKGNFPGRFSGRQFSNSRSEMNVSTLELGDSALYLCASSSSYRDSSTDTQYFGPGTRLTVL.

This chain links TRBV18 with TRBJ1-1; no definite D call. This CDR3 contains 13 residues. V lost 0 bases, J lost 0 bases, and 2 bases lay in between. Per the germline V gene, CDR1 is KGHSH and CDR2 is LQKENI. CDR3 protein: CASSPPVNTEAFF. DNA of the CDR3: TGTGCCAGCTCACCACCGGTGAACACTGAAGCTTTCTTT.

This clone was recorded a few times. The gene calls are TRBV4-3 and TRBJ1-2, with unresolved D. Trimming left V 1 base short and J 7 bases short, with 19 bases between. Germline V CDR1 and CDR2: LGHNA, YSLEER. The CDR3 is made up of 16 amino acids. The CDR3 protein is CASSQAHIPGEGGYTF. The CDR3 nucleotides are TGCGCCAGCAGCCAAGCCCATATTCCGGGAGAAGGTGGCTACACCTTC.

The rearrangement links TRBV6-1 to TRBJ2-7; 7 bases are shared with TRBD2. Germline V CDR1 and CDR2: MNHNS, SASEGT. The CDR3 is 13 residues long. The trim removed 5 bases at V and 5 bases at J, leaving 6 bases unmatched. This CDR3 is CASSLTSFHEQYF. The CDR3 bases are TGTGCCAGCAGTTTGACTAGCTTCCACGAGCAGTACTTC.

J is TRBJ1-5 and V is TRBV7-2; 9 bases align to TRBD1. Per germline, CDR1 SGHTA and CDR2 FQGNSA. The length of the CDR3 is 15 residues. V was clipped by 5 bases and J by 7 bases; unmatched bases: 9. CDR3 amino acids: CASSHGTGYQQPQHF. CDR3 in DNA: TGTGCCAGCAGCCATGGGACAGGGTACCAACAGCCCCAGCATTTT. Looking up the rest from reference TRBV7-2 and TRBJ1-5 gives the full variable domain: GAGVSQSPSNKVTEKGKDVELRCDPISGHTALYWYRQSLGQGLEFLIYFQGNSAPDKSGLPSDRFSAERTGGSVSTLTIQRTQQEDSAVYLCASSHGTGYQQPQHFGDGTRLSIL.